Each of the 22 T cell receptor beta chains below was sequenced from the same sample in a study of T cell changes during pregnancy in multiple sclerosis (dated by TCRdb to the late 2010s). Library construction relied on the immunoSEQ multiplex PCR assay. Not all clones reach the TCRdb copy of this immuneACCESS table, which keeps in-frame sequences only. Checked studies attribute under half of the gap to unresolved V genes and leave the rest unexplained. The sample table lists approximately 70,000 clones, more than 90% of them with a count of one. Roughly 1.1% of the sample belongs to the ten largest clones. The material sequenced was peripheral blood, taken in the third trimester of pregnancy. These receptors were collected from a female donor with multiple sclerosis, enrolled in a pregnancy study.

V and J are TRBV6-1 and TRBJ2-7, with no clear D. This CDR3 has 13 residues. Germline CDR1 and CDR2: MNHNS and SASEGT. V was shortened by 5 bases and J by 4 bases, with 12 bases between the two germline ends. CDR3 amino acids: CASSRTTGYEQYF. The CDR3 nucleotides read TGTGCCAGCAGTCGTACGACCGGGTACGAGCAGTACTTC.

V gene TRBV18 combines with J gene TRBJ2-1, with TRBD2 matching over 8 bases. V gave up 1 base and J gave up 7 bases; unmatched junction bases: 9. The CDR3 consists of 16 residues. The germline V gene has CDR1 KGHSH and CDR2 LQKENI. The CDR3 sequence: CASSPLFGRAGNEQFF. The CDR3 DNA reads TGTGCCAGCTCACCACTTTTCGGGAGGGCCGGAAATGAGCAGTTCTTC.

The sample holds one count of this clone. V and J are TRBV9 and TRBJ2-7, with D possibly matching TRBD2 (5 bases). CDR3 length: 13 residues. Trimming shortened V by 0 bases and J by 7 bases, and 11 bases separated the two germline ends. Germline V gene data show CDR1 as SGDLS and CDR2 as YYNGEE. Written as DNA, the CDR3 is TGTGCCAGCAGCGTAGATAGCGCTCGGGAGCAGTACTTC. It translates to CASSVDSAREQYF.

CDR3: CASSQGGGRGQAGYTF. The CDR3 bases are TGCGCCAGCAGCCAAGGTGGGGGCAGGGGGCAGGCTGGCTACACCTTC. This chain links TRBV4-1 with TRBJ1-2; 8 bases fit TRBD1. This CDR3 is 16 amino acids long. The germline V gene encodes CDR1 MGHRA and CDR2 YSYEKL. Trimming at V came to 1 base and at J to 7 bases, leaving 11 bases not matched to a gene.

This chain joins TRBV11-2 and TRBJ1-3; no clear D. CDR1 and CDR2 from the germline V gene are SGHAT and FQNNGV. V was trimmed by 2 bases and J by 4 bases, leaving 9 bases between them. The CDR3 has 14 amino acids. CDR3 sequence reads: CASSLRLSGNTIYF. The CDR3 DNA is TGTGCCAGCAGCTTAAGACTCTCCGGAAACACCATATATTTT.

The chain joins TRBV30 to TRBJ1-2, with TRBD1 matching 12 bases. The CDR3 has 15 amino acids. The ends lost 3 bases at V and 8 bases at J; junction bases unmatched: 10. The germline V gene has CDR1 GTSNPN and CDR2 SVGIG (reference sequence). The DNA for the CDR3 is TGTGCCTGGAGGATGCCCGGGACAGGGGGCTTGGGCTACACCTTC. It specifies CAWRMPGTGGLGYTF. Full variable domain (missing parts from reference TRBV30 and TRBJ1-2): SQTIHQWPATLVQPVGSPLSLECTVEGTSNPNLYWYRQAAGRGLQLLFYSVGIGQISSEVPQNLSASRPQDRQFILSSKKLLLSDSGFYLCAWRMPGTGGLGYTFGSGTRLTVV.

The rearrangement joins TRBV2 to TRBJ1-1; no definite D call. This CDR3 has 12 amino acids. V was trimmed by 8 bases and J by 4 bases, leaving 11 bases between them. Germline V lookup: CDR1 SNHLY, CDR2 FYNNEI. CDR3 protein: CASRRSGTEAFF. CDR3 bases: TGTGCCAGCCGCCGCTCGGGCACTGAAGCTTTCTTT.

The chain is built from TRBV6-1 and TRBJ2-5, with 7 bases that match TRBD1. The CDR3 is 14 residues long. V trimming: 7 bases; J trimming: 3 bases; junction bases outside the gene matches: 8. Germline V gene data show CDR1 as MNHNS and CDR2 as SASEGT. This chain's CDR3 is CASTTGTEEETQYF. CDR3 nucleotides: TGTGCCAGCACAACCGGGACAGAGGAAGAGACCCAGTACTTC.

The CDR3 is CASSLAGGRFEKLFF. DNA of the CDR3: TGCGCCAGCAGCTTGGCCGGGGGGCGCTTTGAAAAACTGTTTTTT. The chain links TRBV5-1 to TRBJ1-4, with D possibly matching TRBD1 (6 bases). The V gene's germline CDR1 is SGHRS and CDR2 YFSETQ. The CDR3 is made up of 15 amino acids. V shed 0 bases and J shed 7 bases, with 13 bases lying between them. Looking up the rest from reference TRBV5-1 and TRBJ1-4 gives the full variable domain: KAGVTQTPRYLIKTRGQQVTLSCSPISGHRSVSWYQQTPGQGLQFLFEYFSETQRNKGNFPGRFSGRQFSNSRSEMNVSTLELGDSALYLCASSLAGGRFEKLFFGSGTQLSVL.

For this clone: The sample has other DNA sequences that encode this CDR3 too. V usage is TRBV7-9 and J usage is TRBJ1-1; D unresolved. Germline V gene lookup returns CDR1 SEHNR and CDR2 FQNEAQ (reference sequence). V lost 1 base and J lost 5, with 8 bases in between. The CDR3 sequence is 13 residues long. CDR3 in amino acids: CASSLDRGTEAFF. CDR3 sequence (DNA): TGTGCCAGCAGCTTAGATCGGGGTACTGAAGCTTTCTTT.

The V call is TRBV4-1, the J call TRBJ2-1; 7 nucleotides match TRBD2. The CDR3 consists of 15 residues. In germline, CDR1 is MGHRA, CDR2 YSYEKL. Trimming removed 3 bases from V and 5 bases from J; junction bases left unmatched: 7. The CDR3 DNA follows: TGCGCCAGCAGCCAGGGATCCGGGACTAACAATGAGCAGTTCTTC. This codes for CASSQGSGTNNEQFF.

The chain is built from TRBV30 and TRBJ2-1; 11 positions match TRBD2. The germline CDR1 and CDR2 sequences are GTSNPN and SVGIG (reference sequence). This CDR3 has 15 residues. With 3 bases clipped from V and 3 bases from J, the junction kept 4 bases outside the gene matches. CDR3 nucleotides: TGTGCCTGGAGCGTAGCGGGAGGGCGCTACAATGAGCAGTTCTTC. This sequence encodes CAWSVAGGRYNEQFF.

This chain joins TRBV25-1 and TRBJ1-2; D gene unclear. The V gene lost 3 bases and the J gene lost 8 bases, with 4 bases spanning the gap. The germline V gene has CDR1 MGHDK and CDR2 SYGVNS. The CDR3 totals 10 residues. The chain's CDR3 is CASSEEGYTF. In DNA form, the CDR3 reads TGTGCCAGCAGTGAGGAGGGCTACACCTTC.

V is TRBV9 and J is TRBJ1-1, with a tentative D call TRBD1 (6 bases). Trimming cost V 3 bases and J 0 bases, with 9 bases left between them. Germline-derived CDR1 and CDR2 are SGDLS and YYNGEE. The CDR3 has 14 residues. CDR3 nucleotide sequence: TGTGCCAGCAGCGCCGGACAGTTGAACACTGAAGCTTTCTTT. This sequence encodes CASSAGQLNTEAFF.

The gene calls are TRBV4-2 and TRBJ2-7; 13 bases line up with TRBD2. Germline CDR1 LGHNA, CDR2 YNFKEQ. V lost 2 bases, J lost 6 bases, and 10 bases stayed unmatched. The CDR3 sequence is 17 residues long. This CDR3 reads CASSQNPTGTSGTEQYF. CDR3 nucleotide sequence: TGTGCCAGCAGCCAAAACCCAACCGGGACTAGCGGGACCGAGCAGTACTTC.

J is TRBJ1-1 and V is TRBV4-3; D remains ambiguous. Germline CDR1 LGHNA, CDR2 YSLEER. Trimming removed 0 bases at V and 10 bases at J, with 18 bases between. The CDR3 is made up of 15 amino acids. The CDR3 DNA reads as TGCGCCAGCAGCCAAGACGATTTAGCTGGGTTGGGAGCTTTCTTT. Translating it yields CASSQDDLAGLGAFF.

A single count supports this clone. The chain employs TRBV28 and TRBJ1-1; the D gene is possibly TRBD1 (5 bases). Germline V lookup: CDR1 MDHEN, CDR2 SYDVKM. Trimming stripped 3 bases from V and 0 bases from J, with 11 bases between. This CDR3 region has 15 residues. DNA for the CDR3: TGTGCCAGCAGTTTGACAGTTAATTTGAACACTGAAGCTTTCTTT. It translates to CASSLTVNLNTEAFF.

The V and J genes are TRBV19 and TRBJ1-5, with D possibly matching TRBD1 (5 bases). The germline CDR1 and CDR2 sequences are LNHDA and SQIVND (reference sequence). Trimming took 7 bases from V and 7 from J, leaving 20 bases between them. CDR3 length equals 15 residues. CDR3 in DNA: TGTGCCAGTACCGAATCGAGCAGGGTAGGCCAGCCCCAGCATTTT. This codes for CASTESSRVGQPQHF.

The chain couples TRBV11-2 to TRBJ2-3, with 10 nucleotides matching TRBD2. The CDR3 has 16 residues. The V gene end was trimmed by 5 bases and the J gene end by 7 bases; junction bases not matched to a gene: 12. Germline V lookup: CDR1 SGHAT, CDR2 FQNNGV. The CDR3 sequence is CASSRLAGAARNTQYF. The CDR3 DNA follows: TGTGCCAGCAGCCGGCTAGCGGGAGCCGCCAGGAATACGCAGTATTTT.

V is TRBV6-5 and J is TRBJ2-5; 7 bases agree with TRBD2. Germline assignment: CDR1 MNHEY and CDR2 SVGAGI. This CDR3 region has 14 residues. J gave up 2 bases and V 2 bases, and 2 bases lay outside the gene matches. DNA for the CDR3: TGTGCCAGCAGTTACAGGACTAGACAAGAGACCCAGTACTTC. It translates to CASSYRTRQETQYF.

This clone has only one observation. V usage is TRBV4-3 and J usage is TRBJ1-2; D gene unclear. CDR3 length: 16 amino acids. The germline V gene encodes CDR1 LGHNA and CDR2 YSLEER. Trimming took 1 base from V and 2 from J, leaving 14 bases between them. The CDR3 sequence: CASSQAQISGNYGYTF. CDR3 nucleotides: TGCGCCAGCAGCCAAGCCCAAATTTCCGGGAACTATGGCTACACCTTC.

The chain joins TRBV5-1 to TRBJ2-1, with TRBD2 matching over 10 bases. CDR3 length equals 15 residues. The V gene end was trimmed by 2 bases and the J gene end by 4 bases; junction bases not matched to a gene: 3. Germline V gene data show CDR1 as SGHRS and CDR2 as YFSETQ. As DNA, the CDR3 is TGCGCCAGCAGCTTAGGACTAGCGGAGTACAATGAGCAGTTCTTC. Translating gives CASSLGLAEYNEQFF.